The following is a T cell receptor beta chain sequence with its context. Its cognate antigen is unknown. The data belong to a study of human T cells and chemical hapten exposure. Study in general: Patches with 0.01% DPC went on the upper back, and the tests were read at 6 days.

Time point defined: patch test 2, 6 weeks after DPC sensitization. The treatment was: therapeutic diphenylcyclopropenone sensitization with weekly scalp DPC. Prior to each patch test being applied, blood was drawn. Within the library, unique molecular identifiers were attached to each individual cDNA molecule. A single record per CDR3 protein comes from TCRdb applying MiXCR to the RACE reads. The data contain tens of thousands of distinct CDR3 sequences, 10% of them singletons. Broader study findings: No shift was seen in TCRs above 1 in 1000 frequency with DPC sensitization.

The CDR3 extends over 13 amino acids. The germline CDR1 and CDR2 sequences are SQVTM and ANQGSEA. Trimming stripped 1 base from V and 0 bases from J, with 6 bases between. This clonotype was sampled from a woman in her forties or fifties with alopecia areata. Some clones in this sample may be carry-over from other donors' samples. The material sequenced was whole blood, taken in connection with sensitization to the hapten diphenylcyclopropenone (DPC). V gene TRBV29-1 combines with J gene TRBJ1-1, with D uncertain. CDR3 region: CSVEGLMNTEAFF. The CDR3, as DNA: TGCAGCGTTGAAGGTCTAATGAACACTGAAGCTTTCTTT.